These 5 T cell receptor beta chains share one sample of origin, sequenced in a study of blood T cell repertoires in COVID-19. Method: immunoSEQ multiplex PCR; TCRdb's copy keeps in-frame clones and lacks some. The sample records 150,000 to 200,000 clones, over 80% being singletons. Sequencing was carried out using PBMCs or T cells enriched from blood (not recorded which). The receptors stem from a woman in her 30s who had been exposed to COVID-19.

This chain joins TRBV20-1 and TRBJ1-6; D gene ambiguous. Germline assignment: CDR1 DFQATT and CDR2 SNEGSKA (reference sequence). This CDR3 has 11 amino acids. V lost 2 bases and J 18 bases, leaving 14 bases between the germline ends. The CDR3 nucleotides read TGCAGTGCTAGAATAGAGGCGTCCCACCACTTT. It is translated as CSARIEASHHF.

This clone was seen more than once but under ten times. This sequence joins TRBV27 and TRBJ2-7; D is possibly TRBD2 (6 bases). Germline lookup yields CDR1 MNHEY and CDR2 SMNVEV (reference sequence). This CDR3 has 13 residues. The germline V and J ends were trimmed by 2 bases and 7 bases, with 12 bases remaining between them. In DNA form, the CDR3 reads TGTGCCAGCAGTTTAGGCGCGGGGTATGAGCAGTACTTC. This codes for CASSLGAGYEQYF.

The DNA of the CDR3 is TGTGCCAGCAGCCAGATGGACAGGGGAATCAACACCATATATTTT. This gives the protein CASSQMDRGINTIYF. The gene calls are TRBV5-4 and TRBJ1-3, with TRBD1 identical over 9 bases. J lost 7 bases, V lost 4 bases, and 9 bases had no gene match. CDR3 size: 15 residues. Germline CDR1 is SGHNT and CDR2 is YYREEE (reference sequence).

This sequence joins TRBV6-5 and TRBJ1-1; 7 bases fit TRBD1. This CDR3 region has 14 residues. Germline lookup yields CDR1 MNHEY and CDR2 SVGAGI. With 7 bases clipped from V and 0 bases from J, the junction kept 5 bases outside the gene matches. The DNA for the CDR3 is TGTGCCAGCACCTCGGGACAGATGAACACTGAAGCTTTCTTT. This gives the protein CASTSGQMNTEAFF.

This CDR3 reads CASSYSGTGNGYTF. CDR3 coding DNA: TGTGCCAGCAGTTACAGCGGGACAGGGAATGGCTACACCTTC. J is TRBJ1-2 and V is TRBV6-5; 9 bases fit TRBD1. Germline loops: CDR1 MNHEY, CDR2 SVGAGI. Trimming removed 2 bases from V and 6 bases from J; junction bases left unmatched: 4. The CDR3 length is 14 residues.